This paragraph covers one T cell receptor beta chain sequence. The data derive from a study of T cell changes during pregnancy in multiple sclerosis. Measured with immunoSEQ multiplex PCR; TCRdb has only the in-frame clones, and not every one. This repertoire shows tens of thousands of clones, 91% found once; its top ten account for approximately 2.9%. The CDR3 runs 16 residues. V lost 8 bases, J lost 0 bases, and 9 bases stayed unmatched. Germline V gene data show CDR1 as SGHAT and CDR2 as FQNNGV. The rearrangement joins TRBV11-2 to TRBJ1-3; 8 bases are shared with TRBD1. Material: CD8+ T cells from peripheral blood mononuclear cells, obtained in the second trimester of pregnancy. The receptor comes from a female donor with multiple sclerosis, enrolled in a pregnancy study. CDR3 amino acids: CASLTGGPTSGNTIYF. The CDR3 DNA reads TGTGCCAGCTTAACAGGGGGTCCCACCTCTGGAAACACCATATATTTT.